This paragraph covers one T cell receptor (beta chain) sequence. CDR3 size: 15 residues. Germline-derived CDR1 and CDR2 are MNHNS and SASEGT. After removal of 3 bases from V and 13 bases from J, the junction contained 14 bases not matched to a gene. These data belong to a study of blood T cells in healthy people across ages. Combining a sample-barcoded 5' primer with a J-beta primer mix, a second PCR ran for roughly 6 to 11 cycles. TCRdb recomputed calls from the 5' RACE reads with MiXCR, one row per CDR3 protein. The sample includes about 640,000 distinct CDR3 sequences, 58% of them seen just once. Sequenced material: blood. This sequence joins TRBV6-1 and TRBJ2-4; 8 bases map to TRBD1. This TCR was sampled from a man aged 55-75 years in good health. In DNA, the CDR3 is TGTGCCAGCAGTGAGGCCGCAGGGGGCAGGTTCTCCCAGTACTTC. This translates into CASSEAAGGRFSQYF.